This T cell receptor beta chain was retrieved from a study of blood T cells in healthy people across ages. As for the study in general: The template switching approach captured approximately one barcoded beta molecule for every two T cells.

Isolation yielded PBMCs, at least 7 million per sample, in every case. A second PCR, run for roughly 7 to 11 cycles, used a sample-barcoded 5' primer plus a J-beta primer mix. From each sample, at least 2.5 million paired-end reads containing CDR3 were obtained. A single record per CDR3 protein comes from TCRdb applying MiXCR to the 5' RACE reads. Here the sample spans 1,500,000 or so distinct CDR3 sequences, roughly 60% being singletons. The source is a man aged 18 to 30 in good health. The sample comprised blood.

Here the CDR3 reads CASSQVAGVTYNEQFF. The CDR3 DNA reads TGCGCCAGCAGCCAAGTAGCGGGGGTGACCTACAATGAGCAGTTCTTC. The chain uses TRBV4-3 and TRBJ2-1; 9 positions agree with TRBD2. The germline CDR1 and CDR2 sequences are LGHNA and YSLEER. J lost 2 bases, V lost 1 base, and 3 bases had no gene match. CDR3 length: 16 amino acids.